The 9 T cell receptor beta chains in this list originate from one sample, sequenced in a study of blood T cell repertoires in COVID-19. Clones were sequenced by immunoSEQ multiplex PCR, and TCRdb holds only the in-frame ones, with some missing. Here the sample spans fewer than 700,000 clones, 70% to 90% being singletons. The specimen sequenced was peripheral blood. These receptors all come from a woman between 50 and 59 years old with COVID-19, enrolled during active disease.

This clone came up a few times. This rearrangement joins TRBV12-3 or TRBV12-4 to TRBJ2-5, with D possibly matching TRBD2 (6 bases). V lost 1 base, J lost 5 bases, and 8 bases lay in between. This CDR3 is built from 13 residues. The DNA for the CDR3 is TGTGCCAGCAGTTTAGTGCTAGCGGAGACCCAGTACTTC. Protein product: CASSLVLAETQYF.

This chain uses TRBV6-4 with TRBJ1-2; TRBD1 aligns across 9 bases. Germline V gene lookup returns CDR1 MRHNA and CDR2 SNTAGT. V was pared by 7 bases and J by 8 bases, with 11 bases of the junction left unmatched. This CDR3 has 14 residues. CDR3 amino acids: CASTAYGDRVGYTF. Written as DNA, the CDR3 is TGTGCCAGCACAGCCTACGGGGACAGGGTGGGCTACACCTTC.

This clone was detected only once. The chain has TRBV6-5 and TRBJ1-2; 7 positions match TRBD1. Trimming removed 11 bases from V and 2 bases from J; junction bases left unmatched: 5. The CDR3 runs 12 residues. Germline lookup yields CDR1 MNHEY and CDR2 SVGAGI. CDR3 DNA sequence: TGTGCCGTTCAGGACAGGAACTATGGCTACACCTTC. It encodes CAVQDRNYGYTF.

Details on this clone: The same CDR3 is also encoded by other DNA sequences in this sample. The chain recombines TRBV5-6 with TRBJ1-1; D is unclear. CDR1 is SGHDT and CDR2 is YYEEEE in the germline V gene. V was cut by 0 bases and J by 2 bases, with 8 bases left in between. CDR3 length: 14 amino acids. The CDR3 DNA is TGTGCCAGCAGCTTGGGTCCAGGAAACACTGAAGCTTTCTTT. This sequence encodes CASSLGPGNTEAFF.

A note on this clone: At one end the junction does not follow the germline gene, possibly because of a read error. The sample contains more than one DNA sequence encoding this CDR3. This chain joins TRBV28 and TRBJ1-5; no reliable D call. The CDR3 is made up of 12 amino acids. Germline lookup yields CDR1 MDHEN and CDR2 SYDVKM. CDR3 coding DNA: TGCGCCAGCAGTCCCCTGAGTCAGCCCCAGCATTTT. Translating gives CASSPLSQPQHF.

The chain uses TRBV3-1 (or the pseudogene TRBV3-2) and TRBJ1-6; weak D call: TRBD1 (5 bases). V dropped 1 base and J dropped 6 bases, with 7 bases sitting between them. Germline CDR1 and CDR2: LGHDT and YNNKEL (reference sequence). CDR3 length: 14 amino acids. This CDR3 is CASSQAQGNSPLHF. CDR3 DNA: TGTGCCAGCAGCCAAGCGCAGGGTAATTCACCCCTCCACTTT.

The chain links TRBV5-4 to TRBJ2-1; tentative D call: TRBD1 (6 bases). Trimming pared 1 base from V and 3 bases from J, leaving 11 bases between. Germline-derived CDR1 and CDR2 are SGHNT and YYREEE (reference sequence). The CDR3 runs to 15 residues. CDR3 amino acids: CASSLRRTDYNEQFF. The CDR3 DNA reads TGTGCCAGCAGCTTGAGAAGGACAGACTACAATGAGCAGTTCTTC.

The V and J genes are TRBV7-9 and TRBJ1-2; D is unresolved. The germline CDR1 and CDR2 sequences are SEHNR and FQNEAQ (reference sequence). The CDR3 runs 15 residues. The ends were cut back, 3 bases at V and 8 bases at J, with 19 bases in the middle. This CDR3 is CASSFPTVMAGGYTF. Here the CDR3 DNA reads TGTGCCAGCAGCTTCCCCACAGTGATGGCTGGGGGCTACACCTTC.

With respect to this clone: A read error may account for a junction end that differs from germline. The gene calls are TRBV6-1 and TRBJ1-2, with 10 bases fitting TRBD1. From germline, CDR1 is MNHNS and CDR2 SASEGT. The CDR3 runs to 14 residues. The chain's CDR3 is CASSERDRGPPLAF. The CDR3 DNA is TGTGCCAGCAGTGAAAGGGACAGGGGCCCTCCTCTCGCCTTC.